These T cell receptor beta chains were read from a single sample in a study of T cells after yellow fever vaccination. TCRdb re-analysed the 5' RACE reads in MiXCR, keeping a single row per CDR3 protein. The sample includes about 73,000 distinct CDR3 sequences, about 7.7% of them seen just once. This specimen consisted of CD8+ T cells sorted from PBMCs, obtained on the day of the yellow fever booster vaccination. The receptors stem from a young man who received the YFV17D yellow fever vaccine. The CDR3 runs from the conserved cysteine through the conserved F or W. The D gene is left open where the match is weak. The listing skips clone size in some rows; elsewhere it reads once, few, many or a size class.

v_gene	j_gene	abundance	d_gene	CDR3nt	CDR3aa
TRBV11-2	TRBJ2-3	many	TRBD2	TGTGCCAGCAGACCGATCACCAATCCGGGACTAGCGGGAGGAACAGATACGCAGTATTTT	CASRPITNPGLAGGTDTQYF
TRBV5-4	TRBJ2-1	NA	NA	TGTGCCAGCAGTGATATAACAGGGAATGAGCAGTTCTTC	CASSDITGNEQFF
TRBV14	TRBJ2-3	many	NA	TGTGCCAGCAGCCCCGAACAGCGGGCCAGCACAGATACGCAGTATTTT	CASSPEQRASTDTQYF
TRBV20-1	TRBJ2-1	few	TRBD2	TGCAGTGCTAGAGATTTAGAAGGACTAGCGGGAGGGCCAGATGAGCAGTTCTTC	CSARDLEGLAGGPDEQFF
TRBV3-1	TRBJ2-5	few	NA	TGTGCCAGCAGCAGGGACGGAGAAGAGACCCAGTACTTC	CASSRDGEETQYF
TRBV27	TRBJ2-1	NA	NA	TGTGCCAGCTCCTCCCGTGGGGGACTCCCCTACAATGAGCAGTTCTTC	CASSSRGGLPYNEQFF
TRBV9	TRBJ2-1	NA	NA	TGTGCCAGCAGCGACTCAGCGGGCGTCTTTTACAATGAGCAGTTCTTC	CASSDSAGVFYNEQFF
TRBV20-1	TRBJ1-1	few	NA	TGCAGTGCCGCGGTATGGGGCACTGAAGCTTTCTTT	CSAAVWGTEAFF
TRBV20-1	TRBJ2-4	few	NA	TGCAGTGCAGACACCGGGAGCCAAAACATTCAGTACTTC	CSADTGSQNIQYF
TRBV7-9	TRBJ2-3	few	TRBD2	TGTGCCAGCAGCTCAGAAACTAGCGCAGATACGCAGTATTTT	CASSSETSADTQYF
TRBV5-1	TRBJ2-2	few	TRBD2	TGCGCCAGCAGCCTGGGGACTATTAAGTTCTCCGGGGAGCTGTTTTTT	CASSLGTIKFSGELFF
TRBV12-3/TRBV12-4	TRBJ2-7	few	NA	TGTGCCAGCAGTTCTTCCACCGGCGAGCAGTACTTC	CASSSSTGEQYF
TRBV19	TRBJ1-2	NA	TRBD1	TGTGCCAGTAGTACCCTCGGACAGGGAGCCGGAGGCTACACCTTC	CASSTLGQGAGGYTF
TRBV28	TRBJ2-1	few	NA	TGTGCCAGCAGTCCCACGGGAGAGGTGTATGAGCAGTTCTTC	CASSPTGEVYEQFF